This TCR beta chain is from a study of blood T cell repertoires in COVID-19. Study details: Material from acute and convalescent COVID-19 was sourced from the United States, Italy and Spain. PBMCs, B-cell-depleted T cells, or T cells provided the cDNA or gDNA that made up the material.

As processed by the authors: For nucleated cells, counts were estimated from reference gene primer amplification. Clones were read by immunoSEQ multiplex PCR, and TCRdb kept only the in-frame ones, dropping some. V and J calls plus clone size are reproduced from that table; the DNA served to infer D and trimming. Here the sample spans more than 80,000 clones, roughly four fifths being singletons. The CDR3 is 15 amino acids. Germline assignment: CDR1 KGHDR and CDR2 SFDVKD. With 3 bases removed from V and 2 bases from J, the gap between germline ends came to 12 bases. The chain combines TRBV24-1 with TRBJ1-2, with D possibly TRBD1 on 6 matching bases. This TCR came from a man over 45 with active or convalescent COVID-19. What was sequenced was peripheral blood. The CDR3 DNA sequence: TGTGCCACCAGTGATGGGCAGGGGATAAACTATGGCTACACCTTC. Amino acid sequence: CATSDGQGINYGYTF.